Listed below are T cell receptor beta chains from one sample, sequenced in a study of identifying expanded T cells in peripheral blood. Repertoires were generated with immunoSEQ multiplex PCR, while TCRdb's copy carries only in-frame clones and drops some. This sample has about 76,000 clones, with approximately 84% found just once. Sequenced sample: blood. These receptors originate from a person between 18 and 70 years old in good health. Both conserved end residues are part of each CDR3. The order of the fields is clone size, V gene, D gene, J gene, CDR3 protein, CDR3 DNA. D genes are given only for firm matches. The listing skips clone size in some rows; elsewhere it reads once, few, many or a size class.

size: many; V: TRBV7-2; D: .; J: TRBJ1-1; CDR3: CASSWGAAGSAEAFF; DNA: TGTGCCAGCAGCTGGGGAGCGGCAGGGAGCGCTGAAGCTTTCTTT
size: .; V: TRBV21-1; D: .; J: TRBJ2-2; CDR3: CASSKDHGSCHGELFF; DNA: TGTGCCAGCAGCAAAGATCATGGTTCTTGTCACGGGGAGCTGTTTTTT
size: .; V: TRBV6-6; D: .; J: TRBJ2-7; CDR3: CASSYPGLISYEQYF; DNA: TGTGCCAGCAGTTATCCGGGACTGATCTCCTACGAGCAGTACTTC
size: .; V: TRBV25-1; D: .; J: TRBJ1-1; CDR3: CASSEFGEGRMTEAFF; DNA: TGTGCCAGCAGTGAATTTGGTGAGGGCAGAATGACTGAAGCTTTCTTT
size: .; V: TRBV18; D: .; J: TRBJ2-1; CDR3: CASSPQNNEQFF; DNA: TGTGCCAGCTCCCCGCAGAACAATGAGCAGTTCTTC
size: .; V: TRBV12-5; D: TRBD1; J: TRBJ1-1; CDR3: CASGFTMDWDRGPRPFYDTEAFF; DNA: TGTGCTAGTGGTTTCACGATGGACTGGGACAGGGGGCCCCGACCTTTCTACGACACTGAAGCTTTCTTT
size: .; V: TRBV6-6; D: .; J: TRBJ2-1; CDR3: CASSHRDNEQFF; DNA: TGTGCCAGCAGCCACAGGGACAATGAGCAGTTCTTC
size: .; V: TRBV6-1; D: .; J: TRBJ2-3; CDR3: CASSGAWVKAADTQYF; DNA: TGTGCCAGCAGTGGTGCGTGGGTAAAGGCTGCAGATACGCAGTATTTT
size: .; V: TRBV4-3; D: TRBD1; J: TRBJ2-7; CDR3: CASSQYTGTDPYEQYF; DNA: TGCGCCAGCAGCCAATACACCGGGACAGACCCCTACGAGCAGTACTTC
size: .; V: TRBV18; D: TRBD1; J: TRBJ2-7; CDR3: CASSQGQGEQYF; DNA: TGTGCCAGCTCCCAGGGACAGGGGGAGCAGTACTTC
size: .; V: TRBV25-1; D: .; J: TRBJ2-1; CDR3: CASSDSRRGDNEQFF; DNA: TGTGCCAGCAGTGATAGTCGGCGAGGTGACAATGAGCAGTTCTTC
size: .; V: TRBV7-3; D: .; J: TRBJ1-1; CDR3: CASSPRGMTVNTEAFF; DNA: TGTGCCAGCAGCCCCCGGGGTATGACAGTGAACACTGAAGCTTTCTTT
size: .; V: TRBV28; D: .; J: TRBJ1-5; CDR3: CASSQPQHF; DNA: TGTGCCAGCAGTCAGCCCCAGCATTTT
size: few; V: TRBV6-5; D: TRBD1; J: TRBJ1-5; CDR3: CASSGTGDQPQHF; DNA: TGTGCCAGCAGTGGGACAGGGGATCAGCCCCAGCATTTT
size: .; V: TRBV4-3; D: TRBD2; J: TRBJ2-7; CDR3: CASSRYTAGVPNEQYF; DNA: TGCGCCAGCAGCCGATATACGGCGGGAGTCCCCAACGAGCAGTACTTC
size: .; V: TRBV9; D: TRBD2; J: TRBJ2-5; CDR3: CASSVGLAGGGGQETQYF; DNA: TGTGCCAGCAGCGTAGGGCTAGCGGGAGGAGGGGGGCAAGAGACCCAGTACTTC
size: .; V: TRBV4-3; D: .; J: TRBJ2-7; CDR3: CASSQVFPPDVPGVGEQYF; DNA: TGCGCCAGCAGCCAAGTATTCCCGCCCGACGTCCCGGGGGTTGGCGAGCAGTACTTC
size: once; V: TRBV9; D: .; J: TRBJ2-7; CDR3: CASSVEVGDYEQYF; DNA: TGTGCCAGCAGCGTAGAGGTTGGAGACTACGAGCAGTACTTC
size: .; V: TRBV2; D: TRBD1; J: TRBJ2-1; CDR3: CASSLFGTGRINEQFF; DNA: TGTGCCAGCAGTCTATTCGGGACAGGGCGTATTAATGAGCAGTTCTTC
size: few; V: TRBV10-3; D: .; J: TRBJ2-2; CDR3: CAITSKAETNTGELFF; DNA: TGTGCCATCACTAGCAAGGCGGAAACGAACACCGGGGAGCTGTTTTTT
size: .; V: TRBV9; D: TRBD1; J: TRBJ2-7; CDR3: CASSVGTGFLAYEQYF; DNA: TGTGCCAGCAGCGTAGGGACAGGGTTTTTGGCCTACGAGCAGTACTTC
size: .; V: TRBV10-3; D: .; J: TRBJ2-7; CDR3: CAISDGREYEQYF; DNA: TGTGCCATCAGTGATGGCAGGGAGTACGAGCAGTACTTC
size: few; V: TRBV7-9; D: TRBD2; J: TRBJ2-3; CDR3: CASSALIAGVLVDTQYF; DNA: TGTGCCAGCAGCGCCCTCATAGCGGGAGTGCTGGTGGATACGCAGTATTTT
size: .; V: TRBV7-9; D: .; J: TRBJ2-3; CDR3: CASSLTVVSDTQYF; DNA: TGTGCCAGCAGCTTAACTGTGGTTTCAGATACGCAGTATTTT
size: .; V: TRBV27; D: .; J: TRBJ1-5; CDR3: CASSSSGGWTQHF; DNA: TGTGCCAGCAGTAGTTCCGGCGGATGGACCCAGCATTTT
size: .; V: TRBV6-4; D: TRBD1; J: TRBJ1-3; CDR3: CASSSGQEHGNTIYF; DNA: TGTGCCAGCAGTTCGGGACAGGAACATGGAAACACCATATATTTT
size: .; V: TRBV19; D: TRBD2; J: TRBJ2-1; CDR3: CASRNHGGGEQFF; DNA: TGTGCCAGTAGAAACCATGGGGGGGGTGAGCAGTTCTTC
size: .; V: TRBV15; D: .; J: TRBJ1-6; CDR3: CATSSEGLPLHF; DNA: TGTGCCACCAGCAGTGAGGGGTTGCCCCTCCACTTT
size: .; V: TRBV2; D: .; J: TRBJ2-7; CDR3: CASRGTSSRPYEQYF; DNA: TGTGCCAGCAGGGGAACTAGCTCCCGCCCCTACGAGCAGTACTTC
size: .; V: TRBV27; D: .; J: TRBJ2-7; CDR3: CASSLIGGEQYF; DNA: TGTGCCAGCAGTTTGATCGGTGGCGAGCAGTACTTC
size: .; V: TRBV25-1; D: .; J: TRBJ2-5; CDR3: CASSEMMTQYF; DNA: TGTGCCAGCAGTGAGATGATGACCCAGTACTTC
size: .; V: TRBV10-3; D: .; J: TRBJ2-1; CDR3: CAISGPSWRGANEQFF; DNA: TGTGCCATCAGTGGACCTAGCTGGAGGGGCGCTAATGAGCAGTTCTTC
size: .; V: TRBV7-6; D: .; J: TRBJ2-7; CDR3: CASSLAGGTYEQYF; DNA: TGTGCCAGCAGCTTAGCTGGGGGTACCTACGAGCAGTACTTC
size: .; V: TRBV5-1; D: .; J: TRBJ2-1; CDR3: CASSLARTAYNEQFF; DNA: TGCGCCAGCAGCTTGGCCCGGACAGCCTACAATGAGCAGTTCTTC
size: .; V: TRBV5-1; D: .; J: TRBJ2-7; CDR3: CASSFSGDTYEQYF; DNA: TGCGCCAGCAGCTTTTCCGGGGATACCTACGAGCAGTACTTC
size: .; V: TRBV9; D: .; J: TRBJ1-6; CDR3: CASSVGSDNSPLHF; DNA: TGTGCCAGCAGCGTAGGATCCGACAATTCACCCCTCCACTTT
size: .; V: TRBV28; D: .; J: TRBJ1-2; CDR3: CASSWNTGIAAF; DNA: TGTGCCAGCAGTTGGAATACCGGGATAGCAGCCTTC
size: once; V: TRBV30; D: TRBD1; J: TRBJ1-2; CDR3: CAWGGDSSSYGYTF; DNA: TGTGCCTGGGGTGGGGACAGCTCTTCCTATGGCTACACCTTC
size: many; V: TRBV6-1; D: .; J: TRBJ2-7; CDR3: CASSELYEQYF; DNA: TGTGCCAGCAGTGAACTCTACGAGCAGTACTTC
size: .; V: TRBV9; D: .; J: TRBJ2-3; CDR3: CASSVGTGNPTDTQYF; DNA: TGTGCCAGCAGCGTAGGTACAGGGAACCCCACAGATACGCAGTATTTT
size: .; V: TRBV4-3; D: TRBD1; J: TRBJ2-5; CDR3: CASSQGHRGQETQYF; DNA: TGCGCCAGCAGCCAAGGACACAGGGGGCAAGAGACCCAGTACTTC
size: .; V: TRBV9; D: .; J: TRBJ1-2; CDR3: CASSLTGEANYGYTF; DNA: TGTGCCAGCAGCTTGACAGGAGAAGCTAACTATGGCTACACCTTC
size: .; V: TRBV2; D: .; J: TRBJ1-1; CDR3: CASSVWGNTEAFF; DNA: TGTGCCAGCAGTGTGTGGGGGAACACTGAAGCTTTCTTT